This T cell receptor (beta chain) was recovered during a study of blood T cell repertoires in COVID-19. The repertoire was sequenced with immunoSEQ multiplex PCR; TCRdb's copy has only in-frame clones and lacks some. The top ten hold over 7% of the sample, which has approximately 150,000 clones, 85% seen once. Trimming at V came to 5 bases and at J to 2 bases, leaving 2 bases not matched to a gene. Germline assignment: CDR1 MNHEY and CDR2 SVGAGI. CDR3 length: 14 residues. The rearrangement joins TRBV6-5 to TRBJ1-3; 8 bases are a match to TRBD1. What was sequenced was peripheral blood. The receptor was derived from a woman aged 80 or over with COVID-19, enrolled during active disease. DNA for the CDR3: TGTGCCAGCAGTATGACAGGGGCTGGAAACACCATATATTTT. Amino acid sequence: CASSMTGAGNTIYF.